Sequencing of this T cell receptor (beta chain) was carried out in a study of siplizumab effects on memory and regulatory T cells. The data were produced by immunoSEQ multiplex PCR, yet TCRdb's version contains in-frame clones alone and is incomplete. The table records about 87,000 clones, 75% to 90% of them present only once. This TCR was sampled from a human donor in good health. The sample consisted of CD4+ T cells sorted from blood.

For the CDR3, the DNA is TGCGCCAGCGGGGTTAACACAGATACGCAGTATTTT. Its protein is CASGVNTDTQYF. This rearrangement joins TRBV10-2 to TRBJ2-3; D not resolved. Germline values: CDR1 WSHSY, CDR2 SAAADI. Between the trimmed V and J ends, which lost 8 bases and 2 bases, there was a span of 8 bases. The CDR3 is 12 amino acids.